The TCR beta chain under discussion was sequenced for a study of T cell responses to AZD1222 COVID-19 vaccine. The V end lost 4 bases, the J end lost 7 bases, and 10 bases lay between the germline ends. The CDR3 has 13 residues. The protocol was immunoSEQ multiplex PCR, while the TCRdb copy is restricted to in-frame clones and leaves out a portion. Of about 150,000 clones listed, about nine tenths are singletons. The origin of this receptor is an adult who received the AZD1222 COVID-19 vaccine. This chain links TRBV12-3 or TRBV12-4 with TRBJ1-4; TRBD1 might be the D (6 bases). The sequenced sample was peripheral blood, obtained 28 days after the second AZD1222 dose. The CDR3 sequence: CASSWTDSEKLFF. CDR3 nucleotides: TGTGCCAGCAGTTGGACAGATAGTGAAAAACTGTTTTTT.